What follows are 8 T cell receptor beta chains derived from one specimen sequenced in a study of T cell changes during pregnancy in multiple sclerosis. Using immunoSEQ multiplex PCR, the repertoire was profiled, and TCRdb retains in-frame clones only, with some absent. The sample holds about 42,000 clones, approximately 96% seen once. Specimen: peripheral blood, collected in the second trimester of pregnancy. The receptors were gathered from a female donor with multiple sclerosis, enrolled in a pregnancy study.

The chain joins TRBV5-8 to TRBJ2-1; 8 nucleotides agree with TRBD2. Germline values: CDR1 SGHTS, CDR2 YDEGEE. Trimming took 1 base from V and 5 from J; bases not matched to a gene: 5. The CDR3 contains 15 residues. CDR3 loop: CASSLFLAGHNEQFF. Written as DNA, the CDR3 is TGTGCCAGCAGCTTGTTCCTAGCGGGCCACAATGAGCAGTTCTTC.

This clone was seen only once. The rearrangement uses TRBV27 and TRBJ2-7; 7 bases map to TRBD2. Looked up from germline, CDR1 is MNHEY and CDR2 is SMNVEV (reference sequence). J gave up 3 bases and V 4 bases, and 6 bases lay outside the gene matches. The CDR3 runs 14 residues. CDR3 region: CASSSLAAIYEQYF. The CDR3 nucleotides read TGTGCCAGCAGTTCGCTAGCGGCCATCTACGAGCAGTACTTC.

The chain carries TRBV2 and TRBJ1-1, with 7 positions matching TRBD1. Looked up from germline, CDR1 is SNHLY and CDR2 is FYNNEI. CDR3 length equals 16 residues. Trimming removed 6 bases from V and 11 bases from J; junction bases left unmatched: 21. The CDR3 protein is CASRVRGSRDSSTAFF. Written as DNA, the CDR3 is TGTGCCAGCAGGGTAAGGGGGTCCCGGGACAGTTCGACGGCTTTCTTT.

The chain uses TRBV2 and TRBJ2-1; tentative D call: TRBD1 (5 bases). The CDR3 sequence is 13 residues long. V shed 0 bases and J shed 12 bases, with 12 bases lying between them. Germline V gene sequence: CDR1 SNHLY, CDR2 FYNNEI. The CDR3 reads CASSEADVTGQFF. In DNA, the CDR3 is TGTGCCAGCAGTGAAGCCGATGTAACAGGGCAGTTCTTC.

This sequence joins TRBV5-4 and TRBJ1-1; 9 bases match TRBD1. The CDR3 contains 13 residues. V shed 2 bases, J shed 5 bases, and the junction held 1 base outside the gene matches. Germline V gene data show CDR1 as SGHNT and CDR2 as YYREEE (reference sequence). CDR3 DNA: TGTGCCAGCAGCTTACAGGGGGCAACTGAAGCTTTCTTT. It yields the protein CASSLQGATEAFF.

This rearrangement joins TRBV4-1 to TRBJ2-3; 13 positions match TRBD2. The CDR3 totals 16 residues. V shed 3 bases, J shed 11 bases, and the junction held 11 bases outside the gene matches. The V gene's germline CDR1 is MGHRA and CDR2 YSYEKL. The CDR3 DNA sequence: TGCGCCAGCAGCCACCGACTAGCGGGAGGTGCGGGCCAGCAGTATTTT. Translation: CASSHRLAGGAGQQYF.

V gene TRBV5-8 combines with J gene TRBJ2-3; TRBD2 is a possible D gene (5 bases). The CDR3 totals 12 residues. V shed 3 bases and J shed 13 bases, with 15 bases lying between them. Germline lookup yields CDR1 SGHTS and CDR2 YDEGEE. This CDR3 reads CASSSVRAGEYF. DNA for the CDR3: TGTGCCAGCAGCTCCGTACGGGCGGGCGAGTATTTT.

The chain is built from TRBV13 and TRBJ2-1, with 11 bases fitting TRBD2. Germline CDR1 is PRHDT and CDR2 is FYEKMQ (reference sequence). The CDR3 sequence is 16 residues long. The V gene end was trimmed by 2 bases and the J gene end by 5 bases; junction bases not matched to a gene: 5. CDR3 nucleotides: TGTGCCAGCAGCTTATTCCCTAGCGGGAGGAACAATGAGCAGTTCTTC. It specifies CASSLFPSGRNNEQFF.